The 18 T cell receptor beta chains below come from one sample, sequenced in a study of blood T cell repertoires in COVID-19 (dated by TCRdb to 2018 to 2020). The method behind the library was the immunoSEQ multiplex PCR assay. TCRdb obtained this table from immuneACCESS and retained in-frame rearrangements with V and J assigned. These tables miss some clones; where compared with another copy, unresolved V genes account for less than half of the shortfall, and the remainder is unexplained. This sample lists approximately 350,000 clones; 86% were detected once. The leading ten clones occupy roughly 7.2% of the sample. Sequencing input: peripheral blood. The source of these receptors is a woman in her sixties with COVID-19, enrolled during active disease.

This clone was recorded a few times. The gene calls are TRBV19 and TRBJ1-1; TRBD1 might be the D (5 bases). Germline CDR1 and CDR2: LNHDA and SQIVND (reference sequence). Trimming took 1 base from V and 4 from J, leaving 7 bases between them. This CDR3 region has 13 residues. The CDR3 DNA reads TGTGCCAGTAGTATAGGACAGAGCACTGAAGCTTTCTTT. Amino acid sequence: CASSIGQSTEAFF.

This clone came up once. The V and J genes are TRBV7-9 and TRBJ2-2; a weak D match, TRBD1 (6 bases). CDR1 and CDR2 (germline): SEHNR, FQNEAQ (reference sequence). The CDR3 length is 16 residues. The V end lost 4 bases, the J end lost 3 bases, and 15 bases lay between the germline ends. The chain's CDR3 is CASSSPSQGDTGELFF. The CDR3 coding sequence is TGTGCCAGCAGCTCGCCGTCACAGGGAGACACCGGGGAGCTGTTTTTT.

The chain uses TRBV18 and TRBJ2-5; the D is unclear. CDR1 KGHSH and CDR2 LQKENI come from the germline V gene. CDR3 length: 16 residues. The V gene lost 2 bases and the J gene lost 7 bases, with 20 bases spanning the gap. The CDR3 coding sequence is TGTGCCAGCTCACCAGCTCATTTGGGTGACCGAGGGACCCAGTACTTC. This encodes CASSPAHLGDRGTQYF.

The CDR3 sequence: CASRPGTARGSYEQYF. CDR3 in DNA: TGTGCCAGCAGACCCGGGACAGCCCGGGGCTCCTACGAGCAGTACTTC. The chain recombines TRBV11-3 with TRBJ2-7, with 7 positions matching TRBD1. V lost 6 bases to trimming and J lost 0 bases; unmatched junction nucleotides: 11. CDR1 is SGHNT and CDR2 is YENEEA in the germline V gene. The CDR3 sequence is 16 residues long.

DNA of the CDR3: TGTGCCAGTAGTATAGGGACACCTTATGGCTACACCTTC. As protein: CASSIGTPYGYTF. V usage is TRBV19 and J usage is TRBJ1-2; tentative D call: TRBD1 (5 bases). Trimming left V 1 base short and J 5 bases short, with 8 bases between. Germline V gene sequence: CDR1 LNHDA, CDR2 SQIVND (reference sequence). The CDR3 extends over 13 amino acids.

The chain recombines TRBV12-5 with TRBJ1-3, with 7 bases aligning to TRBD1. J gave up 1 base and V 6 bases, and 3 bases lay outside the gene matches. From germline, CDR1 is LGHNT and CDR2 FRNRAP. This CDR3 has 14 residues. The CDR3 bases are TGTGCTAGTGGCACAGGGGTATCTGGAAACACCATATATTTT. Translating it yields CASGTGVSGNTIYF.

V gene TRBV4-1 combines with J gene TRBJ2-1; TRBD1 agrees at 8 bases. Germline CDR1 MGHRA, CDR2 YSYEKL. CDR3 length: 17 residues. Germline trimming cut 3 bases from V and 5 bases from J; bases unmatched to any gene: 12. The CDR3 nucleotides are TGCGCCAGCAGCCACCCCCTAACCGGGACAGGAAACAATGAGCAGTTCTTC. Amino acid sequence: CASSHPLTGTGNNEQFF.

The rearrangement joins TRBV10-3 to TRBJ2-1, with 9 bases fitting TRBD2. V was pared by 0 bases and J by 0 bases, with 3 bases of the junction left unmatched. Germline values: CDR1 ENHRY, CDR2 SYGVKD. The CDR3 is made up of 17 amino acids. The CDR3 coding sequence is TGTGCCATCAGTGAGTCGGGAGCGGGGGGCTCCTACAATGAGCAGTTCTTC. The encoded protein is CAISESGAGGSYNEQFF.

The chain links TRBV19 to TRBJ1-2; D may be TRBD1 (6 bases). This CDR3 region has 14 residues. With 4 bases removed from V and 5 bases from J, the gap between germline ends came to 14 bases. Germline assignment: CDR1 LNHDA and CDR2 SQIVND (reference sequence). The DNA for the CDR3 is TGTGCCAGTAGTAATCACAGGGAAAAGTATGGCTACACCTTC. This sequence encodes CASSNHREKYGYTF. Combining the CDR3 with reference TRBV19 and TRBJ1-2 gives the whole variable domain DGGITQSPKYLFRKEGQNVTLSCEQNLNHDAMYWYRQDPGQGLRLIYYSQIVNDFQKGDIAEGYSVSREKKESFPLTVTSAQKNPTAFYLCASSNHREKYGYTFGSGTRLTVV.

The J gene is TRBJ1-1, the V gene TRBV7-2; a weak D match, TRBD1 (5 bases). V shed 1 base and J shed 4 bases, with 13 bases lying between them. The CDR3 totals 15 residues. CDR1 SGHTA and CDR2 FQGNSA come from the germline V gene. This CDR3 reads CASSLGGGAGTEAFF. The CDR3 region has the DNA TGTGCCAGCAGCTTAGGGGGAGGGGCGGGCACTGAAGCTTTCTTT. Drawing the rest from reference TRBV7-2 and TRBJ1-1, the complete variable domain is GAGVSQSPSNKVTEKGKDVELRCDPISGHTALYWYRQSLGQGLEFLIYFQGNSAPDKSGLPSDRFSAERTGGSVSTLTIQRTQQEDSAVYLCASSLGGGAGTEAFFGQGTRLTVV.

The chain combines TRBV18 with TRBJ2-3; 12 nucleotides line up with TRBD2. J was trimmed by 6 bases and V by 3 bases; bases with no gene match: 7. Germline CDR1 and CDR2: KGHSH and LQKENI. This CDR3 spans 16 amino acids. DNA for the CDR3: TGTGCCAGCTCACCGTCTAGCGGGGGGGCCAGTGATACGCAGTATTTT. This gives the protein CASSPSSGGASDTQYF.

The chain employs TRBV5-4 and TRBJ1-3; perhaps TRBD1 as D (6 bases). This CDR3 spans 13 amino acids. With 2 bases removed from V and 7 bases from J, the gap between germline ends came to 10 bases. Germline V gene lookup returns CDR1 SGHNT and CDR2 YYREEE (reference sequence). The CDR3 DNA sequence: TGTGCCAGCAGCTTAGCAGGGGAGAACACCATATATTTT. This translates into CASSLAGENTIYF.

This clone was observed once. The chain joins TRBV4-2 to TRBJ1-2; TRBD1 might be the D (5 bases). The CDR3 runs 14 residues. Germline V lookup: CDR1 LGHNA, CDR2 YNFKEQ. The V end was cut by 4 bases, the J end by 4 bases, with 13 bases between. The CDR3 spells CASSPATGGYGYTF. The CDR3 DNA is TGTGCCAGCAGCCCCGCCACCGGGGGCTATGGCTACACCTTC.

The CDR3 protein is CASSPRGGFDRGYGYTF. The CDR3 DNA follows: TGTGCCAGCAGCCCGAGAGGGGGATTCGACAGGGGCTATGGCTACACCTTC. The chain couples TRBV7-2 to TRBJ1-2; 8 bases are shared with TRBD1. V lost 5 bases to trimming and J lost 4 bases; unmatched junction nucleotides: 15. The CDR3 consists of 17 residues. Germline CDR1 and CDR2: SGHTA and FQGNSA. The complete variable domain, with remaining parts taken from reference TRBV7-2 and TRBJ1-2, reads GAGVSQSPSNKVTEKGKDVELRCDPISGHTALYWYRQSLGQGLEFLIYFQGNSAPDKSGLPSDRFSAERTGGSVSTLTIQRTQQEDSAVYLCASSPRGGFDRGYGYTFGSGTRLTVV.

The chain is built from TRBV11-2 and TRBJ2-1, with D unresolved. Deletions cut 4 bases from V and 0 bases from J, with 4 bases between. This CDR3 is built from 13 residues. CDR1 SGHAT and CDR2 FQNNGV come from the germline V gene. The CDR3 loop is CASSSSSYNEQFF. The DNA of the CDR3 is TGTGCCAGCAGCTCGAGCTCCTACAATGAGCAGTTCTTC.

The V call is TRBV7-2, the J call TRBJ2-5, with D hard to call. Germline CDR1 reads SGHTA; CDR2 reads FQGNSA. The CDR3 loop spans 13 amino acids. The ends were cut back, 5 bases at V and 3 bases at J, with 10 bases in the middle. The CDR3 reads CASSRKREETQYF. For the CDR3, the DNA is TGTGCCAGCAGCAGGAAACGGGAAGAGACCCAGTACTTC.

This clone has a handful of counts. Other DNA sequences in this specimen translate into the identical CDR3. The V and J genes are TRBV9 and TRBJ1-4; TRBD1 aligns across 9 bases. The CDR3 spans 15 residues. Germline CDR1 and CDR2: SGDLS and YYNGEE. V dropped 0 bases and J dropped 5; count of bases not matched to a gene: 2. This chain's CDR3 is CASSVAGQGNEKLFF. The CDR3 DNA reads TGTGCCAGCAGCGTAGCTGGACAGGGGAATGAAAAACTGTTTTTT.

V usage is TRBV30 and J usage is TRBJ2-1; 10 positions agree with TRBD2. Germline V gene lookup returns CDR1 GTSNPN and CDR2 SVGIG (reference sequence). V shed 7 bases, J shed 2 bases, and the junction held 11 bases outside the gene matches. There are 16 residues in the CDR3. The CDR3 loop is CAFATERGGPYNEQFF. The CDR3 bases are TGTGCCTTCGCGACCGAGCGGGGGGGACCCTACAATGAGCAGTTCTTC.